The next 19 T cell receptor beta chains were all read from a single sample in a study of T cell responses to AZD1222 COVID-19 vaccine. Produced via immunoSEQ multiplex PCR; TCRdb's table is partial and in-frame only. Altogether over 130,000 clones are present, 85% to 90% being singletons, with the ten largest covering over 3%. The sequenced sample was peripheral blood, obtained 28 days after the second AZD1222 dose. Every receptor here comes from an adult who received the AZD1222 COVID-19 vaccine.

The chain links TRBV16 to TRBJ1-1; possibly TRBD1 for D (6 bases). This CDR3 contains 17 residues. Germline V gene lookup returns CDR1 KGHSY and CDR2 FQNENV. The germline V and J ends were trimmed by 2 bases and 1 base, with 17 bases remaining between them. CDR3 sequence: CASSQRFGGQQNTEAFF. The CDR3 nucleotides are TGTGCCAGCAGCCAAAGGTTCGGGGGGCAGCAGAACACTGAAGCTTTCTTT.

This clone was seen just once. The rearrangement joins TRBV25-1 to TRBJ2-3, with 14 bases identical to TRBD2. V gave up 4 bases and J gave up 5 bases; unmatched junction bases: 5. Germline CDR1 MGHDK, CDR2 SYGVNS. This CDR3 comprises 16 residues. The CDR3 here is CASSGGLAGVRDTQYF. The DNA for the CDR3 is TGTGCCAGCAGTGGGGGACTAGCGGGGGTTAGAGATACGCAGTATTTT.

This chain connects TRBV3-1 (or the pseudogene TRBV3-2) to TRBJ1-5; 9 bases agree with TRBD1. CDR3 length equals 15 residues. The germline V gene encodes CDR1 LGHDT and CDR2 YNNKEL (reference sequence). The trim removed 3 bases at V and 5 bases at J, leaving 5 bases unmatched. This CDR3 reads CASSHTGQGDQPQHF. The DNA of the CDR3 is TGTGCCAGCAGCCACACGGGACAGGGCGATCAGCCCCAGCATTTT.

In its sample, this clone was seen once. The gene calls are TRBV13 and TRBJ1-1; the D is unclear. CDR1 is PRHDT and CDR2 is FYEKMQ in the germline V gene (reference sequence). This CDR3 spans 16 amino acids. V dropped 0 bases and J dropped 1 base, with 12 bases sitting between them. CDR3 amino acids: CASSLGFAKPNTEAFF. For the CDR3, the DNA is TGTGCCAGCAGCTTAGGCTTTGCAAAACCGAACACTGAAGCTTTCTTT.

The chain has TRBV4-2 and TRBJ2-5; 8 bases are a match to TRBD2. Per germline, CDR1 LGHNA and CDR2 YNFKEQ. With 1 base clipped from V and 5 bases from J, the junction kept 6 bases outside the gene matches. This CDR3 comprises 15 residues. This CDR3 is CASSQGRGGSETQYF. For the CDR3, the DNA is TGTGCCAGCAGCCAAGGACGGGGGGGCAGCGAGACCCAGTACTTC.

This chain uses TRBV15 with TRBJ1-4; 10 positions agree with TRBD1. Germline CDR1 LNHNV, CDR2 YYDKDF (reference sequence). The CDR3 has 18 amino acids. V was pared by 3 bases and J by 8 bases, with 15 bases of the junction left unmatched. The CDR3 bases are TGTGCCACCAGCAGCTTCGGACAGGGGGGTTTTCATGAGGAAAAACTGTTTTTT. This translates into CATSSFGQGGFHEEKLFF.

The chain recombines TRBV5-5 with TRBJ1-2, with a tentative D call TRBD1 (5 bases). Germline loops: CDR1 SGHKS, CDR2 YYEKEE (reference sequence). There are 14 residues in the CDR3. V was shortened by 0 bases and J by 0 bases, with 6 bases between the two germline ends. The chain's CDR3 is CASSLGTTNYGYTF. The CDR3 DNA reads as TGTGCCAGCAGCTTGGGGACAACTAACTATGGCTACACCTTC.

This chain links TRBV5-6 with TRBJ2-7; D gene ambiguous. From germline, CDR1 is SGHDT and CDR2 YYEEEE. V shed 5 bases and J shed 3 bases, with 6 bases lying between them. The CDR3 is 11 residues long. The CDR3 reads CASREGYEQYF. The CDR3 DNA reads TGTGCCAGCAGGGAAGGCTACGAGCAGTACTTC.

V is TRBV5-1 and J is TRBJ1-6; unclear D gene. This CDR3 comprises 14 residues. V shed 4 bases and J shed 5 bases, with 10 bases lying between them. Per germline, CDR1 SGHRS and CDR2 YFSETQ. The CDR3 DNA sequence: TGCGCCAGCAGCCTGGAGGTGGATAATTCACCCCTCCACTTT. Protein: CASSLEVDNSPLHF.

The genes are TRBV7-3 and TRBJ2-7; TRBD1 matches 9 bases. This CDR3 has 14 amino acids. Germline V CDR1 and CDR2: SGHTA, FQGTGA. Trimming removed 5 bases from V and 5 bases from J; junction bases left unmatched: 7. CDR3 sequence: CASSPGTGIHEQYF. The CDR3 DNA is TGTGCCAGCAGCCCGGGGACAGGGATCCACGAGCAGTACTTC. The full variable domain, in which reference TRBV7-3 and TRBJ2-7 provide the parts outside the CDR3, is GAGVSQTPSNKVTEKGKYVELRCDPISGHTALYWYRQSLGQGPEFLIYFQGTGAADDSGLPNDRFFAVRPEGSVSTLKIQRTERGDSAVYLCASSPGTGIHEQYFGPGTRLTVT.

The CDR3 sequence is CASSISRDRVEYF. Written as DNA, the CDR3 is TGTGCCAGCAGTATCTCACGGGACAGGGTTGAGTACTTC. The chain couples TRBV6-2 or TRBV6-3 to TRBJ2-7; 9 nucleotides align to TRBD1. The V and J ends lost 5 bases and 11 bases, in that order; junction bases with no gene match: 10. Germline lookup yields CDR1 MNHEY and CDR2 SVGEGT. CDR3 length: 13 residues.

The chain employs TRBV5-4 and TRBJ1-2; D remains unclear. The CDR3 is made up of 12 amino acids. Per the germline V gene, CDR1 is SGHNT and CDR2 is YYREEE (reference sequence). V was cut by 4 bases and J by 5 bases, with 9 bases left in between. This CDR3 reads CASSDPGYGYTF. In DNA, the CDR3 is TGTGCCAGCAGCGATCCGGGTTATGGCTACACCTTC.

J is TRBJ2-7 and V is TRBV13; 7 bases are shared with TRBD1. The CDR3 length is 13 residues. CDR1 and CDR2 from the germline V gene are PRHDT and FYEKMQ (reference sequence). The trim removed 5 bases at V and 7 bases at J, leaving 8 bases unmatched. In DNA form, the CDR3 reads TGTGCCAGCAGCCTCGACAGGGTCGGAGAGCAGTACTTC. Translated: CASSLDRVGEQYF. Full variable domain (missing parts from reference TRBV13 and TRBJ2-7): AAGVIQSPRHLIKEKRETATLKCYPIPRHDTVYWYQQGPGQDPQFLISFYEKMQSDKGSIPDRFSAQQFSDYHSELNMSSLELGDSALYFCASSLDRVGEQYFGPGTRLTVT.

V usage is TRBV27 and J usage is TRBJ2-7, with D possibly TRBD1 on 5 matching bases. CDR1 and CDR2 (germline): MNHEY, SMNVEV (reference sequence). The CDR3 has 14 residues. V was shortened by 4 bases and J by 2 bases, with 12 bases between the two germline ends. CDR3 loop: CASSSAGQPYEQYF. The DNA of the CDR3 is TGTGCCAGCAGTTCGGCAGGGCAGCCCTACGAGCAGTACTTC.

The rearrangement joins TRBV6-5 to TRBJ1-6; no clear D gene. This CDR3 is 11 amino acids long. In germline, CDR1 is MNHEY, CDR2 SVGAGI. V was pared by 7 bases and J by 5 bases, with 3 bases between. CDR3 DNA sequence: TGTGCCAGCACGAATAATTCACCCCTCCACTTT. The encoded protein is CASTNNSPLHF.

This sequence joins TRBV28 and TRBJ1-5; D call uncertain. CDR1 MDHEN and CDR2 SYDVKM come from the germline V gene. V was pared by 7 bases and J by 6 bases, with 16 bases between. CDR3 length: 14 amino acids. The CDR3 loop reads CASKASKGPQPQHF. CDR3 bases: TGTGCCAGCAAGGCCAGTAAAGGTCCTCAGCCCCAGCATTTT.

V usage is TRBV30 and J usage is TRBJ1-5; D may be TRBD1 (6 bases). V lost 0 bases and J lost 4, with 16 bases in between. The CDR3 has 16 residues. Germline CDR1 and CDR2: GTSNPN and SVGIG (reference sequence). CDR3 nucleotides: TGTGCCTGGAGTGTAGGAGCGGGGGGCGCGAATCAGCCCCAGCATTTT. Protein product: CAWSVGAGGANQPQHF.

V gene TRBV19 combines with J gene TRBJ1-4; weak D call: TRBD1 (6 bases). V shed 8 bases and J shed 9 bases, with 16 bases lying between them. Germline V gives CDR1 LNHDA, CDR2 SQIVND (reference sequence). The CDR3 sequence is 13 residues long. Here the CDR3 DNA reads TGTGCCAGTTCCTACAGGGAAGGCAAAAAACTGTTTTTT. Translated: CASSYREGKKLFF.

This chain links TRBV27 with TRBJ1-2; possibly TRBD1 for D (5 bases). V dropped 6 bases and J dropped 6 bases, with 20 bases sitting between them. Germline-derived CDR1 and CDR2 are MNHEY and SMNVEV (reference sequence). The CDR3 length is 15 residues. CDR3 protein: CASREWGGIGDGYTF. CDR3 DNA: TGTGCCAGCAGGGAATGGGGGGGAATTGGAGATGGCTACACCTTC.